The source of this TCR beta chain is a study of cytotoxic CD8 clonotypes in ibrutinib-treated CLL. Overall study: Researchers reported ten to eleven relapsed/refractory and some 14 treatment-naive patients, 17 to 18 of them IGHV unmutated. Results showed some 25 partial and 2 complete responses; following median around 73 months, around 15 remained remitted, around twelve advanced.

Study-wide points: Rising at ibrutinib response, clonality subsequently fell back toward baseline at progression. Public clonotypes, an uncommon group, contracted or remained stable on treatment.

From germline, CDR1 is MDHEN and CDR2 SYDVKM. Trimming shortened V by 4 bases and J by 7 bases, and 4 bases separated the two germline ends. The CDR3 has 10 residues. Remarks on this clone: What it binds is not known. Other DNA sequences in the same sample also yield this CDR3.

The assay was immunoSEQ multiplex PCR, and TCRdb's table has in-frame clones only and misses some. The table records more than 110,000 clones, 76% of them present only once. This chain links TRBV28 with TRBJ1-2; D remains ambiguous. This specimen consisted of PBMCs, obtained after 24 months of ibrutinib treatment. This clonotype was obtained from a human donor with chronic lymphocytic leukemia. The CDR3 loop reads CASSSVGYTF. The CDR3 DNA sequence: TGTGCCAGCAGTTCAGTTGGCTACACCTTC.